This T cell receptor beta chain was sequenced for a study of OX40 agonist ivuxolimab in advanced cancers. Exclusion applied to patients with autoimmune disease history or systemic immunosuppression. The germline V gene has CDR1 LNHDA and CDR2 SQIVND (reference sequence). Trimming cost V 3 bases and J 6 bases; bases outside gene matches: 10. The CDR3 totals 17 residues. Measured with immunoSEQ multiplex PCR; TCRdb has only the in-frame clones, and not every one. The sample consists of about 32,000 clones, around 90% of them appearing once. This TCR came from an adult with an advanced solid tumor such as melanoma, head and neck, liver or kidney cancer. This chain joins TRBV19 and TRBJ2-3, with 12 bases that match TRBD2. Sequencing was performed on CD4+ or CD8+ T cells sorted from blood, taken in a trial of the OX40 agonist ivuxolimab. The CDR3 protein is CASSIGLAGGPGDTQYF. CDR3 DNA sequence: TGTGCCAGTAGTATCGGGCTAGCGGGAGGGCCGGGGGATACGCAGTATTTT.